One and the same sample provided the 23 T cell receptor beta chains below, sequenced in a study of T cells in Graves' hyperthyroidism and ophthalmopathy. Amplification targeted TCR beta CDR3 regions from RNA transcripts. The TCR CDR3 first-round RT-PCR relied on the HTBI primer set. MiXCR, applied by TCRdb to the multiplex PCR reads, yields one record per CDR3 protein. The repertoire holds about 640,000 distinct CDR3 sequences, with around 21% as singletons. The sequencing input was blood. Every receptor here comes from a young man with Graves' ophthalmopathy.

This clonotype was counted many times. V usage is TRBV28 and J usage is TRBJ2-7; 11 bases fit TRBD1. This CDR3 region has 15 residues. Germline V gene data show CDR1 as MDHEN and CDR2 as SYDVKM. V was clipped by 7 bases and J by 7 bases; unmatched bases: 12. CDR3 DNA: TGTGCCAGCAACCAAGCCGGGACAGGGGGTTTAGAGCAGTACTTC. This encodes CASNQAGTGGLEQYF.

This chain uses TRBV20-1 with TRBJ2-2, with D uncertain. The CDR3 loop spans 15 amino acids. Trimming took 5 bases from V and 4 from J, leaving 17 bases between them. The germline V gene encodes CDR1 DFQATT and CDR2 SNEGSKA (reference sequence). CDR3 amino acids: CSAQTGFIGTGELFF. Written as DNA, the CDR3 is TGCAGTGCTCAGACGGGCTTTATTGGCACCGGGGAGCTGTTTTTT.

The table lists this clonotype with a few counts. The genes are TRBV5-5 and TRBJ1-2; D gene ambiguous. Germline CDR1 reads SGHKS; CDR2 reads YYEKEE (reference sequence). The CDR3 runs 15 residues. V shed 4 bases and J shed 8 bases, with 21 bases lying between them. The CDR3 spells CASSVRVARVEGYTF. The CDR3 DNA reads TGTGCCAGCAGCGTGAGGGTCGCCCGAGTGGAAGGCTACACCTTC.

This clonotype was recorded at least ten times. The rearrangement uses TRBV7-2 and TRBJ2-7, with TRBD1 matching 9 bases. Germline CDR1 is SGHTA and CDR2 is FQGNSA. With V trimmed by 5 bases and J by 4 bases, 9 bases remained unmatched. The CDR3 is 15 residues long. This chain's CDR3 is CASSRPGQGTYEQYF. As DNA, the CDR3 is TGTGCCAGCAGCCGTCCGGGACAGGGTACTTACGAGCAGTACTTC. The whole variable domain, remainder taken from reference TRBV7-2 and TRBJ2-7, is GAGVSQSPSNKVTEKGKDVELRCDPISGHTALYWYRQSLGQGLEFLIYFQGNSAPDKSGLPSDRFSAERTGGSVSTLTIQRTQQEDSAVYLCASSRPGQGTYEQYFGPGTRLTVT.

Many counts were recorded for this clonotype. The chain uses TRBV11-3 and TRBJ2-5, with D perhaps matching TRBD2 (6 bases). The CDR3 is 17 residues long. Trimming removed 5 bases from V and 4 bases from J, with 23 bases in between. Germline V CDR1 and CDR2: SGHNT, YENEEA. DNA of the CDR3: TGTGCCAGCAGCCCCGAGGGACTTCCCGGGGTAGGAGAGACCCAGTACTTC. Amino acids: CASSPEGLPGVGETQYF.

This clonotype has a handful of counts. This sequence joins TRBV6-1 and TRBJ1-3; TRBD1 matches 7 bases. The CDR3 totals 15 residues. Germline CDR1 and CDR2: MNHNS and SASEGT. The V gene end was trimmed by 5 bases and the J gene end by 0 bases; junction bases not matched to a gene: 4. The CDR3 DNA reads TGTGCCAGCAGTACGCGACAGGGCTCTGGAAACACCATATATTTT. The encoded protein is CASSTRQGSGNTIYF.

The CDR3: CASSPDRGRTEKLFF. Here the CDR3 DNA reads TGTGCCAGCAGCCCGGACAGGGGGCGGACGGAAAAACTGTTTTTT. This chain connects TRBV6-1 to TRBJ1-4; 11 bases fit TRBD1. Trimming took 6 bases from V and 8 from J; bases not matched to a gene: 8. Germline V gene sequence: CDR1 MNHNS, CDR2 SASEGT. The CDR3 totals 15 residues.

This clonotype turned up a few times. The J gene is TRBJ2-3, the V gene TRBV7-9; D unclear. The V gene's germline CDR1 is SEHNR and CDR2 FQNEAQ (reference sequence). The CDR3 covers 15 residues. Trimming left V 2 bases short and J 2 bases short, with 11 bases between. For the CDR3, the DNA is TGTGCCAGCAGCTTACCTACTACTCTCACAGATACGCAGTATTTT. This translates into CASSLPTTLTDTQYF.

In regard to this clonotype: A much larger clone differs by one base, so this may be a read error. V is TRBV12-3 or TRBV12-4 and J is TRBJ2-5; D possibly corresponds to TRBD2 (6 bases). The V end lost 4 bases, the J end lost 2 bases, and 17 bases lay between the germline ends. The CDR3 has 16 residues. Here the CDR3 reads CASSSPMAGLQETQYF. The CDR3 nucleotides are TGTGCCAGCAGTTCCCCGATGGCGGGACTTCAAGAGACCCAGTACTTC.

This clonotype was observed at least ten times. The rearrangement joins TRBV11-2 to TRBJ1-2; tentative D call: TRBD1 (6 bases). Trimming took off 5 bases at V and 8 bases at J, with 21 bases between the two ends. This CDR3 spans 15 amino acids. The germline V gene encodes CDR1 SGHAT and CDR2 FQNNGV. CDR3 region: CASSTPYRDSLGYTF. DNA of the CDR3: TGTGCCAGCAGCACGCCCTACAGGGATTCTTTGGGCTACACCTTC.

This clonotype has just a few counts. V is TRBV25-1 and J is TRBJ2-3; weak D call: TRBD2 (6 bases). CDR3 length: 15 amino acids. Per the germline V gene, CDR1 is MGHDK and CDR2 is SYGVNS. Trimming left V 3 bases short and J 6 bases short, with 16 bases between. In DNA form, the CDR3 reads TGTGCCAGCAGTGAGGCTAGCGACGAGGAGGATACGCAGTATTTT. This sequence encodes CASSEASDEEDTQYF.

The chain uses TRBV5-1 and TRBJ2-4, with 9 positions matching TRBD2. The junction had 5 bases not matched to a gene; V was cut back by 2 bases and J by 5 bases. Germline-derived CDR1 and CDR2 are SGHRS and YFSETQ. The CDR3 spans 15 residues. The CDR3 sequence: CASSFRAGGENIQYF. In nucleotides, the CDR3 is TGCGCCAGCAGCTTCAGAGCGGGAGGCGAAAACATTCAGTACTTC.

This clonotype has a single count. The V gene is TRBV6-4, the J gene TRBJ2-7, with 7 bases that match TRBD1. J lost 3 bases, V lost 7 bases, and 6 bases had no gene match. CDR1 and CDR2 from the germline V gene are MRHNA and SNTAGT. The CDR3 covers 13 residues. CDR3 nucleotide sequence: TGTGCCAGCACCGGGACAGCGAACTACGAGCAGTACTTC. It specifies CASTGTANYEQYF.

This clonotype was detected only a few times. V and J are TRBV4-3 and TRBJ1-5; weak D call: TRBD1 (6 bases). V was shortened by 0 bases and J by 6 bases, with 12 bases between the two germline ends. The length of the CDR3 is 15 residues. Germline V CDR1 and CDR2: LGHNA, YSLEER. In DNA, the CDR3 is TGCGCCAGCAGCCAAGACTTACAGGGCTTTCAGCCCCAGCATTTT. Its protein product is CASSQDLQGFQPQHF.

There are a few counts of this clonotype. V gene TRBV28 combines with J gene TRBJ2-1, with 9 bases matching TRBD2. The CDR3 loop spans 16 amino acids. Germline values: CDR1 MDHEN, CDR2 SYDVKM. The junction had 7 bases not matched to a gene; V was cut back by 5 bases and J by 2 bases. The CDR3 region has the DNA TGTGCCAGCAGTCCCAGGACTAGCGACCCCTACAATGAGCAGTTCTTC. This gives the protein CASSPRTSDPYNEQFF. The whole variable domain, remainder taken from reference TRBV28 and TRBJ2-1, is DVKVTQSSRYLVKRTGEKVFLECVQDMDHENMFWYRQDPGLGLRLIYFSYDVKMKEKGDIPEGYSVSREKKERFSLILESASTNQTSMYLCASSPRTSDPYNEQFFGPGTRLTVL.

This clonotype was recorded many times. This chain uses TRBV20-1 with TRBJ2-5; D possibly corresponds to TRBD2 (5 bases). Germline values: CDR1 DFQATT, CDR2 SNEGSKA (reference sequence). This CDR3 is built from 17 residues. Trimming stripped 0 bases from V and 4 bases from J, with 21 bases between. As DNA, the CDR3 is TGCAGTGCTAGAGATTTGGTTGCGGGTTGGGATTTAGAGACCCAGTACTTC. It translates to CSARDLVAGWDLETQYF.

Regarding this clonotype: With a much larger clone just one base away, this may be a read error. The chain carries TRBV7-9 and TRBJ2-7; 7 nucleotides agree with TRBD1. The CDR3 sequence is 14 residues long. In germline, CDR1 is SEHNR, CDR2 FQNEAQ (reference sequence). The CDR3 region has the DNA TGTGCCAGCAGCTTAGAAGGGGGCTTGTACGAGCAGCACTTC. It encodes CASSLEGGLYEQHF.

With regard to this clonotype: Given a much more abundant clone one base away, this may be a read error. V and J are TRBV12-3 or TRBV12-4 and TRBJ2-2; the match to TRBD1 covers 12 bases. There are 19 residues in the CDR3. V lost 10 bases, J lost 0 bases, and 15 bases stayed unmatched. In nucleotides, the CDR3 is TGTGCCACCCTAGCCGGGACAGGGGGCCACACACCGAACACCGGGGAGCTGTTTTTT. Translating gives CATLAGTGGHTPNTGELFF.

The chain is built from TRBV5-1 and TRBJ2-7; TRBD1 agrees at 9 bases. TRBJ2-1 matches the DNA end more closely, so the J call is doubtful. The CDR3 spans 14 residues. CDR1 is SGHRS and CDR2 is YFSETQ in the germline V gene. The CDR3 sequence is CASSPGQGTYEQFF. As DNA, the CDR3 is TGCGCCAGCAGCCCGGGACAGGGAACCTACGAGCAGTTCTTC.

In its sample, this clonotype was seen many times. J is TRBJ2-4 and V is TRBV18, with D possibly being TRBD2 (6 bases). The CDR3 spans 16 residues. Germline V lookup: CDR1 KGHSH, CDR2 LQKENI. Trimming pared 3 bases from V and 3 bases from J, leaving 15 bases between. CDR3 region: CASSPAGEVDKNIQYF. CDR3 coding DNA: TGTGCCAGCTCACCTGCCGGGGAGGTGGACAAAAACATTCAGTACTTC.

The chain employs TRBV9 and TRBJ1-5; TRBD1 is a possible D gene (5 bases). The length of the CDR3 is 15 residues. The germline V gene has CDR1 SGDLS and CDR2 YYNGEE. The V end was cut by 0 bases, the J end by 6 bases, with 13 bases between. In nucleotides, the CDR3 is TGTGCCAGCAGCGTAGGTCAGGGAGGCAGTCAGCCCCAGCATTTT. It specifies CASSVGQGGSQPQHF.

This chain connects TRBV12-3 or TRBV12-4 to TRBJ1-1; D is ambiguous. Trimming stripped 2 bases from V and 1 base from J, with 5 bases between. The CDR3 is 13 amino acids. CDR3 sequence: CASSLNKNTEAFF. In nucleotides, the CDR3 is TGTGCCAGCAGTTTAAATAAGAACACTGAAGCTTTCTTT.

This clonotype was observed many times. The CDR3 DNA reads TGTGCCTGGAGTGTACTCGACAGGACGAACACTGAAGCTTTCTTT. Protein: CAWSVLDRTNTEAFF. The rearrangement links TRBV30 to TRBJ1-1, with a possible D match to TRBD1 (6 bases). The CDR3 has 15 residues. Germline CDR1 and CDR2: GTSNPN and SVGIG (reference sequence). V was pared by 0 bases and J by 1 base, with 12 bases between. The whole variable domain, remainder taken from reference TRBV30 and TRBJ1-1, is SQTIHQWPATLVQPVGSPLSLECTVEGTSNPNLYWYRQAAGRGLQLLFYSVGIGQISSEVPQNLSASRPQDRQFILSSKKLLLSDSGFYLCAWSVLDRTNTEAFFGQGTRLTVV.